The clone carrying this T cell receptor (beta chain) was observed many times. No antigen is known for it. Time point specified: pre-sensitization, week 0. Documented treatment: therapeutic diphenylcyclopropenone sensitization with weekly scalp DPC. This sample was included in a study of human T cells and chemical hapten exposure. Unique molecular identifiers were linked by the library to individual cDNA molecules. TCRdb reprocessed the RACE reads with MiXCR, giving one entry per CDR3 protein. The data hold around 42,000 distinct CDR3 sequences, with around 11% observed a single time. The germline gives CDR1 LGHNA, CDR2 YSLEER. The length of the CDR3 is 16 residues. The ends lost 0 bases at V and 5 bases at J; junction bases unmatched: 8. Study-level points and caveats: Each of the donors had alopecia, so their immune responses may not resemble those of healthy people. Clustering by CDR3 similarity yielded significantly more large clusters from expanded TCRs than controls. High-frequency TCRs, those above 1 in 1000, stayed the same after DPC sensitization.

The J gene is TRBJ2-3, the V gene TRBV4-3; 7 bases are shared with TRBD2. This specimen consisted of whole blood, obtained in connection with sensitization to the hapten diphenylcyclopropenone (DPC). The TCR comes from a woman in her thirties with alopecia areata. Some clones in this sample may be carry-over from other donors' samples. CDR3 amino acids: CASSQDSAGAVDTQYF. CDR3 sequence (DNA): TGCGCCAGCAGCCAAGATTCGGCGGGAGCAGTAGATACGCAGTATTTT.